This TCR beta chain originates from a study of human T cells and chemical hapten exposure. Overall study context: Patch tests put 0.01% DPC on the upper back, read at 6 days.

The CDR3 sequence is 12 residues long. Germline-derived CDR1 and CDR2 are SGHTA and FQGNSA. Trimming removed 5 bases from V and 4 bases from J, with 8 bases in between. One entry per CDR3 protein, called by TCRdb with MiXCR from the RACE reads. In the table there are about 380,000 distinct CDR3 sequences, 5.1% of which are singletons. Documented time point: pre-sensitization, week 0. Treatment defined: therapeutic diphenylcyclopropenone sensitization with weekly scalp DPC. From whole blood left unfractionated, total RNA was extracted. There are many counts of this clonotype. The source material was whole blood, sampled in connection with sensitization to the hapten diphenylcyclopropenone (DPC). The clonotype originates from a woman in her 50s with alopecia areata. Some clones in this sample may be carry-over from other donors' samples. The V and J genes are TRBV7-2 and TRBJ1-2; no reliable D call. CDR3 in amino acids: CASSPDTYGYTF. For the CDR3, the DNA is TGTGCCAGCAGCCCCGACACCTATGGCTACACCTTC.